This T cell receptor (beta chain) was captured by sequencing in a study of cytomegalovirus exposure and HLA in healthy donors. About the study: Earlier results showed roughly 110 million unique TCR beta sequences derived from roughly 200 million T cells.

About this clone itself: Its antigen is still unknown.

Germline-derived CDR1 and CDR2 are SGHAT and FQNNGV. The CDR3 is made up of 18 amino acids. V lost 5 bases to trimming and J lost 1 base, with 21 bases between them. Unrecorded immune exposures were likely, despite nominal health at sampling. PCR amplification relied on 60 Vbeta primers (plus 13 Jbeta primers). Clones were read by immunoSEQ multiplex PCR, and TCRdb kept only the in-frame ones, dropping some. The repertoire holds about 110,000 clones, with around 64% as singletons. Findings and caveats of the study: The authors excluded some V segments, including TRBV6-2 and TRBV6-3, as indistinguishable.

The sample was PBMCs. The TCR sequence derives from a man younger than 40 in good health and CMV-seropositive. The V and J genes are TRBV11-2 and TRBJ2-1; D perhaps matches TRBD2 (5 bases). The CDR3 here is CASSPSGTPYFSYNEQFF. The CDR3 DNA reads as TGTGCCAGCAGCCCAAGCGGAACCCCCTATTTTTCCTACAATGAGCAGTTCTTC.